This section outlines one TCR beta chain sequence together with its context. Its target is not known. The sample belongs to a study of T cell responses to AZD1222 COVID-19 vaccine. Clones were sequenced by immunoSEQ multiplex PCR, and TCRdb holds only the in-frame ones, with some missing. Among 150,000 or so clones listed, approximately 90% were seen once. Findings and limits, study-wide: Vaccine-associated CD4 TCRs ranged over spike, dominating at 160-218 and 743-854. The study sampled repertoires only after the peak T cell response. The donor group comprised mostly white British people and more females; the analysis possibly underestimated clonal diversity.

This CDR3 region has 16 residues. The V gene lost 7 bases and the J gene lost 5 bases, with 23 bases spanning the gap. Germline CDR1 is SNHLY and CDR2 is FYNNEI. The rearrangement links TRBV2 to TRBJ2-5; possible D gene TRBD1, 6 bases. The clonotype originates from an adult in good health. Source: peripheral blood, taken on day 0 of AZD1222 vaccination. DNA for the CDR3: TGTGCCAGCACCGAATCCCTGACAGGTTTGGGGGAGACCCAGTACTTC. This sequence encodes CASTESLTGLGETQYF.